This T cell receptor (beta chain) was recovered during a study of a mutant IDH1 vaccine in newly diagnosed glioma. Study in general: It was radiotherapy, temozolomide, or both that patients received previously, with most receiving both.

The time point was: baseline, week 1 (first vaccination visit). As for treatment: pre-vaccination baseline after standard-of-care therapy. The study, taken as a whole, reports: Among top peripheral T cell clonotypes, changes seemed unrelated to pseudoprogression.

V trimming: 1 base; J trimming: 9 bases; junction bases outside the gene matches: 6. This CDR3 is 15 amino acids long. Germline V gene lookup returns CDR1 MGHRA and CDR2 YSYEKL. Of note for this clone: Its cognate antigen is unknown.

Profiling relied on immunoSEQ multiplex PCR, and the TCRdb table lists in-frame clones only, not all of them. Of roughly 41,000 clones in the sample, just under 95% were seen once. The V gene is TRBV4-1, the J gene TRBJ2-1; 10 positions agree with TRBD2. This material consisted of PBMCs, taken from a glioma patient treated with radiotherapy, temozolomide or both. The TCR originated in a man aged 18 to 29 with glioma. Here the CDR3 reads CASSQGLAGATEQFF. The CDR3 DNA sequence: TGCGCCAGCAGCCAAGGTCTAGCGGGAGCTACTGAGCAGTTCTTC.